This T cell receptor beta chain was profiled in a study of blood T cell repertoires in COVID-19 (dated by TCRdb to 2019 to 2021). Context from the whole study: Collaborator samples came from the United States, Italy and Spain and covered acute and convalescent phases of COVID-19. The material from the prospective study consisted of cDNA or gDNA derived from T cells, B-cell-depleted T cells, or PBMCs. Deeply sampled blood TCRbeta repertoires from subjects exposed to, actively infected with, or recovered from COVID-19 were included in the dataset. The repertoires were made available in a free public database intended to serve as a resource for research on the immune response to SARS-CoV-2. The samples were drawn from two sources: the first 160 participants of the ongoing ImmuneRACE study, and 1,000 to 1,500 subjects contributed by 6 global collaborators. Sample metadata almost always included a de-identified subject ID, COVID-19 status, age in years and sex. Where available, HLA class I and class II types were obtained from metadata supplied by the sample provider rather than from assay-based typing.

Here is what the overall study found, with its caveats: How much clinical and demographic metadata was included differed by source and by participant, and the metadata was provided uncurated.

The immunoSEQ Assay, a bias-controlled multiplex PCR, was used to amplify TCRbeta CDR3 regions from genomic DNA. The authors' pipeline ran thus. The number of nucleated cells in each sample was estimated by amplification of reference gene primers within the assay. Sequence reads were collapsed and filtered to measure the absolute abundance of every unique TCRbeta CDR3 rearrangement. For each sample, productive Simpson clonality was calculated by taking the square root of Simpson's diversity index across productive rearrangements. TCRdb obtained this table from immuneACCESS and retained in-frame rearrangements with V and J assigned. These tables miss some clones; where compared with another copy, unresolved V genes account for less than half of the shortfall, and the remainder is unexplained. V and J calls plus clone size are reproduced from that table; the DNA served to infer D and trimming. A total of around 160,000 clones appear in this sample, 82% of them only once. 12% to 15% of the sample is taken by the ten largest.

Each collaborating institution followed its own protocols to collect whole blood in K2EDTA tubes. For TCRbeta analysis, collaborators shipped samples in one of three forms: frozen whole blood, isolated PBMCs, or DNA extracted from either of those sample types. V and J are truncated by 1 base and 1 base respectively, leaving an intervening sequence of 13 bases. From cysteine to phenylalanine, the CDR3 is 16 amino acids long. Only the CDR3 part of the read is kept: 48 bases, read in frame from the first base. Via the germline V gene (reference sequence), CDR1 is LGHDT and CDR2 YNNKEL. To note about this clone: Its recognized antigen is unknown. Base qualities are not recorded, but no much larger clone differs from it by a single base.

The sequencing sample was made of peripheral blood. This TCR derives from a human donor with acute or convalescent COVID-19. The donor label of this sample is uncertain. Here the chain combines TRBV3-1 (or the pseudogene TRBV3-2) and TRBJ1-1; TRBD1 is a weak D gene call, 5 bases matching. Here the CDR3 is given as CASSQGFHGGNTEAFF. The nucleotide sequence is given as TGTGCCAGCAGCCAAGGATTCCACGGGGGGAACACTGAAGCTTTCTTT.